This T cell receptor (beta chain) was sequenced for a study of shared clonotypes between healthy human individuals. Whole-study findings and limits: When naive CD4 clonotypes were compared across a handful of donors, approximately 5% were shared. Expectations were that clonotype sharing among donors would be affected by sequencing depth.

Naive CD8 cells were CD45RO-negative, positively selected for CCR7, excluding terminally differentiated effector memory CD45RA+ cells. Clones were sequenced by immunoSEQ multiplex PCR, and TCRdb holds only the in-frame ones, with some missing. The sample includes over 750,000 clones, roughly 96% of them seen just once. Turning to this clone: The antigen remains undetermined.

Sequenced: naive CD8+ T cells sorted from blood. This receptor was obtained from a man between 25 and 39 years old in good health.

The CDR3 sequence: CASSKVLYSYEQYF. The CDR3 bases are TGTGCCAGCAGTAAGGTACTCTACTCCTACGAGCAGTACTTC. This chain links TRBV28 with TRBJ2-7; D gene ambiguous. The ends were cut back, 5 bases at V and 0 bases at J, with 11 bases in the middle. CDR1 MDHEN and CDR2 SYDVKM come from the germline V gene. This CDR3 comprises 14 residues.